This T cell receptor (beta chain) was captured by sequencing in a study of T cells after yellow fever vaccination (dated by TCRdb to between 2018 and 2020). With respect to the entire study: The SMART-Seq v4 Ultra Low Input RNA kit was used to prepare libraries from fractions with low cell numbers. Bulk TCR alpha and beta repertoires were sequenced longitudinally to track T-cell clones before and after primary and booster YFV17D yellow fever vaccination. Two healthy male donors, one aged 18 to 30 and one aged 30 to 39 years, were included in the cohort. Blood was collected at multiple timepoints before and after primary and secondary immunization, and bulk PBMC replicates and cell subsets were isolated.

What the work shows at the level of the full study, not this receptor alone: A small fraction of clonotypes appeared in both the CD4 and CD8 compartments, likely as a result of convergent recombination. Compared with the primary T-cell response, the secondary T-cell response was weaker but faster, peaking on day 5 rather than day 15. After the booster, most clones that had expanded after primary vaccination were detected again (around 96% of CD4 and about 88% of CD8), suggesting broad maintenance of memory. Computational filtering was required because FACS-sorted repertoires could contain abundant contaminating clonotypes from the bulk population. Only a couple of donors were included in the study, so the extent to which the findings can be generalized is limited.

The sample's treatment or condition label, in plain terms: live attenuated yellow fever vaccine strain. A standard Ficoll-Paque protocol was used to isolate PBMCs from peripheral blood. CD4 and CD8 T-cell fractions were isolated with Dynabeads CD4 and CD8 positive selection kits. RNA was extracted with TriZol from bulk PBMCs, CD4 and CD8 fractions, and dextramer-positive and dextramer-negative fractions. Via the germline V gene, CDR1 is SGHRS and CDR2 YFSETQ. V is clipped by 4 bases and J by 0 bases, and the sequence between their germline boundaries is 11 bases long. The CDR3 contains 15 residues, cysteine and phenylalanine counted. Kept here is only the CDR3 DNA, which spans 45 bases and is read in frame from base 1. TCRdb records Illumina NovaSeq 6000 as the sequencer. Synthesis of TCR cDNA relied on 5'RACE template switching, a step that introduced a universal primer site along with unique molecular identifiers. cDNA synthesis was primed from both the TCR alpha and TCR beta constant segments. Library amplification used two PCR steps, and the second PCR step added sample barcodes and sequencing adapters. Sequencing of the libraries was done on either Illumina HiSeq 2500 (2x100 bp) or NovaSeq (2x150 bp). Turning to the authors' computational methods: Demultiplexing of reads and collapsing into UMI consensus sequences were performed with MIGEC, and V(D)J alignment was carried out with MiXCR. Using edgeR on replicate PBMC samples, clonotypes were called vaccine-responding if FDR was below 0.01 and the log2 fold change was above 5 up to day 15. Each bulk clonotype received a CD4 or CD8 identity based on whether the sequenced CD4 or CD8 repertoire contained that clonotype at higher abundance. In-frame beta chains were kept once TCRdb had trimmed the public reads at Q25 with fastp and called clones with MiXCR. Rows with one shared CDR3 protein collapse into an entry with the most common genes and DNA. The V and J calls, along with clone size, are taken from TCRdb and not from the paper's own processing. The sample yields a few hundred thousand distinct CDR3 sequences; around 13% were counted once. The top ten clonotypes cover 2.5% to 4% of the sample.

A note on this clonotype: No cognate antigen has been identified for it. It has no much larger one-base neighbor in the sample; base qualities were not kept.

Here the sequenced sample was CD4+ T cells sorted from PBMCs, taken 15 days after the yellow fever booster vaccination. The clonotype was recovered from a man aged 18 to 30 who received the YFV17D yellow fever vaccine. This receptor chain uses TRBV5-1 and TRBJ2-1, with TRBD1 tentatively as D gene (6 bases match). At the DNA level, the sequence is TGCGCCAGCAGCAAGGGGGACGGCTCCTACAATGAGCAGTTCTTC. Its protein reads: CASSKGDGSYNEQFF. The entire variable domain, with the stretches around the CDR3 drawn from the reference TRBV5-1 and TRBJ2-1 proteins, is KAGVTQTPRYLIKTRGQQVTLSCSPISGHRSVSWYQQTPGQGLQFLFEYFSETQRNKGNFPGRFSGRQFSNSRSEMNVSTLELGDSALYLCASSKGDGSYNEQFFGPGTRLTVL.